One sample yielded the 32 T cell receptor beta chains listed below, sequenced in a study of CD8+ T cells in alopecia areata. Reverse transcribed after extraction, RNA yielded cDNA as the sequencing template. Assay: immunoSEQ multiplex PCR; the TCRdb copy retains only in-frame clones and omits some. This table has hundreds of thousands of clones, more than 45% appearing once. Sequenced here: CD4+ T cells sorted from blood, sampled at week 0. Receptor source: a human donor with alopecia areata.

The rearrangement uses TRBV6-5 and TRBJ1-2, with TRBD1 matching 11 bases. The CDR3 spans 16 residues. Germline V gene sequence: CDR1 MNHEY, CDR2 SVGAGI. The trim removed 6 bases at V and 6 bases at J, leaving 12 bases unmatched. CDR3 amino acids: CASRYRRDRGGDGYTF. The CDR3 region has the DNA TGTGCCAGCAGGTACCGCCGGGACAGGGGGGGCGATGGCTACACCTTC.

This clone was seen a handful of times. The rearrangement joins TRBV4-2 to TRBJ1-2; 9 positions match TRBD1. The CDR3 runs 16 residues. V dropped 3 bases and J dropped 2; count of bases not matched to a gene: 7. CDR1 is LGHNA and CDR2 is YNFKEQ in the germline V gene. CDR3 nucleotides: TGTGCCAGCAGCCACACCCGAGGACAGGGGAACTATGGCTACACCTTC. This encodes CASSHTRGQGNYGYTF.

The rearrangement joins TRBV7-9 to TRBJ2-7; the D gene could be TRBD1 or TRBD2 (5 bases each). The CDR3 length is 14 residues. Trimming stripped 8 bases from V and 3 bases from J, with 17 bases between. The germline V gene encodes CDR1 SEHNR and CDR2 FQNEAQ (reference sequence). The CDR3 nucleotides read TGTGCCAGCGCAGCCGGGGCCAAGGTCTACGAGCAGTACTTC. Encoded protein: CASAAGAKVYEQYF.

This clone was seen more than once but under ten times. The genes are TRBV29-1 and TRBJ1-4; TRBD1 matches at 9 bases. Trimming at V came to 6 bases and at J to 6 bases, leaving 8 bases not matched to a gene. Per the germline V gene, CDR1 is SQVTM and CDR2 is ANQGSEA. This CDR3 comprises 14 residues. CDR3 coding DNA: TGCAGCGTCACAAGCCGGGACAGGGATGAAAAACTGTTTTTT. It codes for CSVTSRDRDEKLFF.

This chain joins TRBV7-2 and TRBJ2-3; D is perhaps TRBD2 (5 bases). This CDR3 is built from 12 residues. Germline V gene sequence: CDR1 SGHTA, CDR2 FQGNSA. Trimming removed 4 bases from V and 5 bases from J, with 7 bases in between. This CDR3 is CASSWELDTQYF. The DNA for the CDR3 is TGTGCCAGCAGCTGGGAGTTAGATACGCAGTATTTT.

This sequence joins TRBV15 and TRBJ2-5; TRBD1 is a possible D gene (5 bases). The CDR3 consists of 15 residues. Germline CDR1 reads LNHNV; CDR2 reads YYDKDF (reference sequence). The V and J ends lost 1 base and 4 bases respectively, with 13 bases between them. CDR3 coding DNA: TGTGCCACCAGCAGAGGGCAGGGCGGTGGAGAGACCCAGTACTTC. Translated: CATSRGQGGGETQYF.

This chain links TRBV14 with TRBJ2-1; D not certain. The germline CDR1 and CDR2 sequences are SGHDN and FVKESK. The CDR3 spans 14 residues. V was cut by 1 base and J by 3 bases, with 7 bases left in between. The DNA for the CDR3 is TGTGCCAGCAGCCAAGGACACTTCTACAATGAGCAGTTCTTC. Encoded protein: CASSQGHFYNEQFF.

This chain connects TRBV11-2 to TRBJ2-3; D is perhaps TRBD1 (6 bases). V was pared by 10 bases and J by 4 bases, with 15 bases between. Germline V gene data show CDR1 as SGHAT and CDR2 as FQNNGV. The CDR3 has 13 amino acids. The CDR3, as DNA: TGTGCCACCTCTATCAGGGGCGCAGATACGCAGTATTTT. Translated, it gives CATSIRGADTQYF. The variable domain in full, completed from reference TRBV11-2 and TRBJ2-3, reads EAGVAQSPRYKIIEKRQSVAFWCNPISGHATLYWYQQILGQGPKLLIQFQNNGVVDDSQLPKDRFSAERLKGVDSTLKIQPAKLEDSAVYLCATSIRGADTQYFGPGTRLTVL.

V is TRBV30 and J is TRBJ1-5; 7 nucleotides agree with TRBD1. The V segment lost 0 bases and the J segment 1 base; nucleotides outside the gene matches: 6. The CDR3 sequence is 16 residues long. Per the germline V gene, CDR1 is GTSNPN and CDR2 is SVGIG (reference sequence). The CDR3 region is CAWSVRGRGSNQPQHF. CDR3 DNA: TGTGCCTGGAGTGTGAGGGGGCGAGGAAGCAATCAGCCCCAGCATTTT. Based on the CDR3 plus reference TRBV30 and TRBJ1-5, the full variable domain is SQTIHQWPATLVQPVGSPLSLECTVEGTSNPNLYWYRQAAGRGLQLLFYSVGIGQISSEVPQNLSASRPQDRQFILSSKKLLLSDSGFYLCAWSVRGRGSNQPQHFGDGTRLSIL.

V usage is TRBV18 and J usage is TRBJ1-1; TRBD1 might be the D (5 bases). V was pared by 1 base and J by 0 bases, with 12 bases between. This CDR3 has 16 residues. From germline, CDR1 is KGHSH and CDR2 LQKENI. DNA for the CDR3: TGTGCCAGCTCACCACGAGTGGGGACGGTGAACACTGAAGCTTTCTTT. Translated, it gives CASSPRVGTVNTEAFF. Filled out from reference TRBV18 and TRBJ1-1, the complete variable domain reads NAGVMQNPRHLVRRRGQEARLRCSPMKGHSHVYWYRQLPEEGLKFMVYLQKENIIDESGMPKERFSAEFPKEGPSILRIQQVVRGDSAAYFCASSPRVGTVNTEAFFGQGTRLTVV.

This chain joins TRBV7-8 and TRBJ1-2; 9 nucleotides align to TRBD1. V was pared by 5 bases and J by 2 bases, with 9 bases of the junction left unmatched. This CDR3 contains 16 residues. From germline, CDR1 is SGHVS and CDR2 FQNEAQ. The CDR3 is CASSPRTGGKNYGYTF. CDR3 nucleotides: TGTGCCAGCAGCCCAAGAACAGGGGGCAAGAACTATGGCTACACCTTC.

The V call is TRBV4-1, the J call TRBJ1-4; 9 bases are a match to TRBD1. The CDR3 has 18 residues. Per the germline V gene, CDR1 is MGHRA and CDR2 is YSYEKL. V trimming: 7 bases; J trimming: 1 base; junction bases outside the gene matches: 13. In DNA, the CDR3 is TGCGCCAGCACCGATACGGGACAGGGTATAAGAACTAATGAAAAACTGTTTTTT. Translated, it gives CASTDTGQGIRTNEKLFF.

The chain uses TRBV5-4 and TRBJ1-6; D uncertain. The germline V gene encodes CDR1 SGHNT and CDR2 YYREEE (reference sequence). The V end was cut by 6 bases, the J end by 0 bases, with 16 bases between. CDR3 length: 17 amino acids. CDR3 bases: TGTGCCAGCACTGACTCGGCGGGGAGCTCCTATAATTCACCCCTCCACTTT. Protein product: CASTDSAGSSYNSPLHF.

This rearrangement joins TRBV2 to TRBJ2-7, with D perhaps matching TRBD1 or TRBD2 (7 bases each). The CDR3 has 13 residues. Germline values: CDR1 SNHLY, CDR2 FYNNEI. The germline V and J ends were trimmed by 8 bases and 0 bases, with 11 bases remaining between them. Here the CDR3 reads CASQGGISYEQYF. CDR3 bases: TGTGCCAGCCAGGGGGGGATCTCCTACGAGCAGTACTTC. The variable domain in full, completed from reference TRBV2 and TRBJ2-7, reads EPEVTQTPSHQVTQMGQEVILRCVPISNHLYFYWYRQILGQKVEFLVSFYNNEISEKSEIFDDQFSVERPDGSNFTLKIRSTKLEDSAMYFCASQGGISYEQYFGPGTRLTVT.

CDR3 bases: TGTGCCAGCAGCCGTGACAGGGGGCGGGAGCAGTACTTC. Amino acids: CASSRDRGREQYF. This rearrangement joins TRBV5-8 to TRBJ2-7; 10 bases are shared with TRBD1. The germline V gene encodes CDR1 SGHTS and CDR2 YDEGEE. The CDR3 is made up of 13 amino acids. After removal of 4 bases from V and 7 bases from J, the junction contained 5 bases not matched to a gene.

This clone came up a few times. J is TRBJ2-3 and V is TRBV29-1, with D hard to call. Germline CDR1 reads SQVTM; CDR2 reads ANQGSEA. The V end lost 6 bases, the J end lost 2 bases, and 18 bases lay between the germline ends. This CDR3 has 15 amino acids. CDR3 loop: CSVRYGRMDTDTQYF. CDR3 nucleotides: TGCAGCGTGAGATATGGCCGAATGGACACAGATACGCAGTATTTT.

This clone was detected only a few times. The chain has TRBV4-1 and TRBJ2-7; the match to TRBD2 covers 7 bases. CDR3 length: 16 amino acids. Per the germline V gene, CDR1 is MGHRA and CDR2 is YSYEKL. Losses at the gene ends were 3 bases for V and 2 bases for J; bases not matched to a gene: 10. For the CDR3, the DNA is TGCGCCAGCAGCCACCGGCGGGAGAAAAGTACCTACGAGCAGTACTTC. Translating it yields CASSHRREKSTYEQYF.

The chain recombines TRBV2 with TRBJ2-1; 8 bases align to TRBD1. Trimming at V came to 6 bases and at J to 15 bases, leaving 13 bases not matched to a gene. Looked up from germline, CDR1 is SNHLY and CDR2 is FYNNEI. The CDR3 has 13 residues. CDR3 sequence: CASRDNLRTGRFF. Written as DNA, the CDR3 is TGTGCCAGCAGGGACAACCTGCGGACAGGGCGGTTCTTC.

CDR3 bases: TGCAGCGTTGAAGGTTTACAGGGCCGCCCCTACGAGCAGTACTTC. It specifies CSVEGLQGRPYEQYF. The chain employs TRBV29-1 and TRBJ2-7; maybe TRBD1 (6 bases). CDR3 size: 15 residues. With 1 base removed from V and 2 bases from J, the gap between germline ends came to 15 bases. Germline CDR1 and CDR2: SQVTM and ANQGSEA.

The chain uses TRBV15 and TRBJ1-2; possible D gene TRBD1, 5 bases. V dropped 2 bases and J dropped 8 bases, with 12 bases sitting between them. This CDR3 has 13 residues. Per the germline V gene, CDR1 is LNHNV and CDR2 is YYDKDF (reference sequence). The CDR3 reads CATSRSREDGYTF. CDR3 bases: TGTGCCACCAGCAGAAGCAGGGAGGACGGCTACACCTTC.

The chain couples TRBV2 to TRBJ1-5, with 9 bases identical to TRBD1. Germline CDR1 and CDR2: SNHLY and FYNNEI. V lost 4 bases to trimming and J lost 5 bases; unmatched junction nucleotides: 6. The CDR3 length is 15 residues. The CDR3 sequence is CASSALRTGDQPQHF. DNA for the CDR3: TGTGCCAGCAGTGCCCTCCGGACAGGGGATCAGCCCCAGCATTTT.

This clone was counted many times. The chain carries TRBV14 and TRBJ1-1; weak D call: TRBD1 (5 bases). Trimming cost V 0 bases and J 4 bases, with 9 bases left between them. This CDR3 is 14 amino acids long. Germline CDR1 SGHDN, CDR2 FVKESK. The CDR3 DNA reads TGTGCCAGCAGCCAAGATTCGGGGGTCACTGAAGCTTTCTTT. This codes for CASSQDSGVTEAFF.

The V and J genes are TRBV7-3 and TRBJ2-7; TRBD1 aligns across 8 bases. CDR1 and CDR2 from the germline V gene are SGHTA and FQGTGA. V lost 5 bases, J lost 5 bases, and 5 bases stayed unmatched. CDR3 length: 13 amino acids. CDR3 loop: CASSLTGAHEQYF. The DNA of the CDR3 is TGTGCCAGCAGCCTGACAGGGGCCCACGAGCAGTACTTC. The full variable domain, in which reference TRBV7-3 and TRBJ2-7 provide the parts outside the CDR3, is GAGVSQTPSNKVTEKGKYVELRCDPISGHTALYWYRQSLGQGPEFLIYFQGTGAADDSGLPNDRFFAVRPEGSVSTLKIQRTERGDSAVYLCASSLTGAHEQYFGPGTRLTVT.

A few counts support this clone. This chain joins TRBV2 and TRBJ1-1; 8 nucleotides align to TRBD1. Germline V lookup: CDR1 SNHLY, CDR2 FYNNEI. The CDR3 is 15 residues long. V trimming: 5 bases; J trimming: 1 base; junction bases outside the gene matches: 6. CDR3 DNA: TGTGCCAGCAGTTCTATCGGGACAGGGAACACTGAAGCTTTCTTT. It yields the protein CASSSIGTGNTEAFF.

This clone was recorded only once. The rearrangement joins TRBV18 to TRBJ2-5, with a weak D call TRBD1 (6 bases). The CDR3 length is 14 residues. Between the trimmed V and J ends, which lost 3 bases and 1 base, there was a span of 9 bases. Germline CDR1 reads KGHSH; CDR2 reads LQKENI. CDR3 in amino acids: CASSPQQGQETQYF. The CDR3 DNA is TGTGCCAGCTCACCTCAACAGGGCCAAGAGACCCAGTACTTC. Variable domain in full (rest from reference TRBV18 and TRBJ2-5): NAGVMQNPRHLVRRRGQEARLRCSPMKGHSHVYWYRQLPEEGLKFMVYLQKENIIDESGMPKERFSAEFPKEGPSILRIQQVVRGDSAAYFCASSPQQGQETQYFGPGTRLLVL.

A few counts support this clone. The rearrangement uses TRBV18 and TRBJ1-1; D remains unclear. CDR3 length equals 13 residues. The germline V gene has CDR1 KGHSH and CDR2 LQKENI. Trimming took 4 bases from V and 4 from J, leaving 10 bases between them. DNA of the CDR3: TGTGCCAGCTCACAGGGTGAATCCACTGAAGCTTTCTTT. This encodes CASSQGESTEAFF.

The gene calls are TRBV19 and TRBJ2-2, with D possibly TRBD1 on 5 matching bases. The V gene's germline CDR1 is LNHDA and CDR2 SQIVND (reference sequence). The germline V and J ends were trimmed by 4 bases and 4 bases, with 10 bases remaining between them. This CDR3 has 14 residues. CDR3 residues: CASSTTGSTGELFF. The CDR3 region has the DNA TGTGCCAGTAGTACCACAGGTAGCACCGGGGAGCTGTTTTTT.

The chain combines TRBV5-4 with TRBJ1-2; possible D gene TRBD1, 6 bases. Germline CDR1 reads SGHNT; CDR2 reads YYREEE (reference sequence). Trimming stripped 0 bases from V and 3 bases from J, with 9 bases between. This CDR3 is built from 14 residues. Here the CDR3 reads CASSLAGADYGYTF. The CDR3 nucleotides read TGTGCCAGCAGCTTGGCAGGGGCGGACTATGGCTACACCTTC.

The chain joins TRBV7-2 to TRBJ2-5, with TRBD2 as a possible D gene (5 bases). The CDR3 totals 15 residues. With 1 base removed from V and 7 bases from J, the gap between germline ends came to 16 bases. Per germline, CDR1 SGHTA and CDR2 FQGNSA. CDR3 DNA: TGTGCCAGCAGCTTAGAGGCCAGAAGGGCGGGGACCCAGTACTTC. This gives the protein CASSLEARRAGTQYF.

The genes are TRBV7-2 and TRBJ2-7; 10 bases are shared with TRBD2. From germline, CDR1 is SGHTA and CDR2 FQGNSA. V shed 3 bases, J shed 3 bases, and the junction held 2 bases outside the gene matches. The CDR3 totals 14 residues. The CDR3: CASSFSGGRYEQYF. CDR3 sequence (DNA): TGTGCCAGCAGCTTTAGCGGGGGGCGCTACGAGCAGTACTTC.

The gene calls are TRBV4-1 and TRBJ2-5, with 10 bases fitting TRBD2. Germline V gene lookup returns CDR1 MGHRA and CDR2 YSYEKL. The CDR3 consists of 17 residues. Trimming cost V 1 base and J 3 bases; bases outside gene matches: 8. Here the CDR3 reads CASSQVASGRAKETQYF. CDR3 sequence (DNA): TGCGCCAGCAGCCAAGTCGCAAGCGGGAGGGCCAAAGAGACCCAGTACTTC.

A remark on this clone: One end of the junction fails to match germline, which may point to a read error. The chain is built from TRBV30 and TRBJ1-1, with TRBD1 as a possible D gene (5 bases). Germline V CDR1 and CDR2: GTSNPN, SVGIG (reference sequence). This CDR3 comprises 11 residues. CDR3 bases: TGTGCCTGGGGGGTTGTGGGACCCCTGGCATTT. This encodes CAWGVVGPLAF. Full variable domain (missing parts from reference TRBV30 and TRBJ1-1): SQTIHQWPATLVQPVGSPLSLECTVEGTSNPNLYWYRQAAGRGLQLLFYSVGIGQISSEVPQNLSASRPQDRQFILSSKKLLLSDSGFYLCAWGVVGPLAFGQGTRLTVV.